Each of the 14 T cell receptor beta chains below was sequenced from the same sample in a study of blood T cell repertoires in COVID-19. Profiling relied on immunoSEQ multiplex PCR, and the TCRdb table lists in-frame clones only, not all of them. This table holds over 90,000 clones, around 87% found once. The material sequenced was peripheral blood. Receptors were obtained from a human donor in a cohort sampled during active COVID-19.

DNA for the CDR3: TGTGCCATCAGTGTTGCCCCGGGGGGGGAGCAGTACTTC. Amino acid sequence: CAISVAPGGEQYF. The gene calls are TRBV10-3 and TRBJ2-7; 8 bases map to TRBD2. The germline V gene encodes CDR1 ENHRY and CDR2 SYGVKD. This CDR3 is 13 amino acids long. Trimming at V came to 4 bases and at J to 7 bases, leaving 6 bases not matched to a gene.

The chain couples TRBV6-6 to TRBJ2-7; the match to TRBD1 covers 7 bases. The V segment lost 2 bases and the J segment 5 bases; nucleotides outside the gene matches: 6. Per the germline V gene, CDR1 is MNHNY and CDR2 is SVGAGI (reference sequence). The CDR3 spans 14 residues. The CDR3 DNA sequence: TGTGCCAGCAGTTACCAGCGACAGGGTGACGAGCAGTACTTC. It translates to CASSYQRQGDEQYF.

V and J are TRBV5-1 and TRBJ2-7; perhaps TRBD2 as D (7 bases). Between the trimmed V and J ends, which lost 0 bases and 2 bases, there was a span of 15 bases. Germline V lookup: CDR1 SGHRS, CDR2 YFSETQ. The CDR3 extends over 16 amino acids. CDR3 amino acids: CASSLGGGVFAYEQYF. Here the CDR3 DNA reads TGCGCCAGCAGCTTGGGAGGGGGGGTCTTCGCCTACGAGCAGTACTTC. The full variable domain, rest sourced from reference TRBV5-1 and TRBJ2-7, is KAGVTQTPRYLIKTRGQQVTLSCSPISGHRSVSWYQQTPGQGLQFLFEYFSETQRNKGNFPGRFSGRQFSNSRSEMNVSTLELGDSALYLCASSLGGGVFAYEQYFGPGTRLTVT.

J is TRBJ2-3 and V is TRBV4-3; a possible D gene is TRBD2 (6 bases). Germline V CDR1 and CDR2: LGHNA, YSLEER. With 0 bases removed from V and 8 bases from J, the gap between germline ends came to 12 bases. This CDR3 contains 14 residues. DNA of the CDR3: TGCGCCAGCAGCCAAGATCGGGAGATCAGTACGCAGTATTTT. As protein: CASSQDREISTQYF.

The chain couples TRBV7-8 to TRBJ1-2; D is possibly TRBD1 (5 bases). Looked up from germline, CDR1 is SGHVS and CDR2 is FQNEAQ. V shed 1 base and J shed 3 bases, with 15 bases lying between them. The CDR3 has 16 residues. Here the CDR3 reads CASSLVGGDKDYGYTF. In DNA, the CDR3 is TGTGCCAGCAGCTTAGTTGGGGGGGATAAGGACTATGGCTACACCTTC.

This rearrangement joins TRBV18 to TRBJ2-3, with 10 bases aligning to TRBD1. Germline CDR1 and CDR2: KGHSH and LQKENI. Trimming at V came to 5 bases and at J to 5 bases, leaving 13 bases not matched to a gene. The CDR3 covers 17 residues. CDR3 in DNA: TGTGCCAGCTCATCCGGACCGGGACAGGGGCGGGGAGATACGCAGTATTTT. Residues: CASSSGPGQGRGDTQYF.

V and J are TRBV18 and TRBJ2-5; D is unclear. Germline V lookup: CDR1 KGHSH, CDR2 LQKENI. V was pared by 3 bases and J by 4 bases, with 9 bases between. This CDR3 comprises 13 residues. The CDR3 region is CASSPAVVETQYF. The CDR3 DNA is TGTGCCAGCTCACCGGCCGTTGTAGAGACCCAGTACTTC.

The genes are TRBV29-1 and TRBJ1-2; a weak D match, TRBD1 (6 bases). Germline V gives CDR1 SQVTM, CDR2 ANQGSEA. The CDR3 is 12 residues long. V was pared by 8 bases and J by 3 bases, with 13 bases between. The CDR3: CSTGDIDYGYTF. The CDR3 DNA reads as TGCAGCACTGGGGACATCGACTATGGCTACACCTTC.

The V call is TRBV5-4, the J call TRBJ2-3, with 14 bases aligning to TRBD2. The CDR3 loop spans 15 amino acids. The germline CDR1 and CDR2 sequences are SGHNT and YYREEE (reference sequence). J lost 4 bases, V lost 3 bases, and 1 base had no gene match. The CDR3 is CASSSTSGRADTQYF. The CDR3 DNA follows: TGTGCCAGCAGCTCGACTAGCGGGAGGGCAGATACGCAGTATTTT.

J is TRBJ1-1 and V is TRBV19; D is uncertain. Trimming pared 5 bases from V and 5 bases from J, leaving 9 bases between. CDR1 is LNHDA and CDR2 is SQIVND in the germline V gene (reference sequence). CDR3 length: 12 amino acids. The CDR3 region is CASSEGATEAFF. The CDR3 DNA reads TGTGCCAGTAGTGAGGGCGCAACTGAAGCTTTCTTT.

The chain employs TRBV27 and TRBJ2-7; TRBD1 aligns across 8 bases. The germline V gene encodes CDR1 MNHEY and CDR2 SMNVEV (reference sequence). This CDR3 spans 15 amino acids. V shed 2 bases and J 7 bases; nucleotides not matched to a gene: 10. This CDR3 reads CASSLRRTGRYEQYF. The CDR3 DNA reads TGTGCCAGCAGTTTAAGGAGGACAGGGAGGTATGAGCAGTACTTC.

This clone has only a few counts. The V and J genes are TRBV3-1 (or the pseudogene TRBV3-2) and TRBJ2-7, with TRBD1 as a possible D gene (5 bases). The V and J ends lost 4 bases and 2 bases respectively, with 12 bases between them. The germline V gene has CDR1 LGHDT and CDR2 YNNKEL (reference sequence). The length of the CDR3 is 14 residues. The CDR3 DNA is TGTGCCAGCAGCCCTCCGACAGCGACCTACGAGCAGTACTTC. Translation gives CASSPPTATYEQYF.

The J gene is TRBJ1-1, the V gene TRBV5-6, with 9 nucleotides matching TRBD1. The germline gives CDR1 SGHDT, CDR2 YYEEEE. This CDR3 has 17 residues. The ends lost 5 bases at V and 5 bases at J; junction bases unmatched: 16. CDR3 bases: TGTGCCAGCAGTTCCGGGACAGGGTCGAATTTTTGGACTGAAGCTTTCTTT. Translated, it gives CASSSGTGSNFWTEAFF.

The chain combines TRBV5-1 with TRBJ2-7; tentative D call: TRBD2 (6 bases). The CDR3 runs to 15 residues. The V and J ends lost 4 bases and 5 bases respectively, with 19 bases between them. Germline V gene lookup returns CDR1 SGHRS and CDR2 YFSETQ. This CDR3 reads CASSPGGAGSHEQYF. The CDR3 DNA reads as TGCGCCAGCAGCCCCGGAGGGGCAGGTAGCCACGAGCAGTACTTC.